A single sample gave rise to the 10 T cell receptor beta chains below, sequenced in a study of shared clonotypes between healthy human individuals (dated by TCRdb to about 2020). To prepare the library, the immunoSEQ multiplex PCR assay was applied. The table comes from immuneACCESS by way of TCRdb, which keeps in-frame sequences with V and J called. Part of the clones is missing from these tables; in studies checked, under half for an unresolved V gene and the rest for unknown reasons. The sample table contains nearly 2 million clones; only one count was recorded for approximately 95% of them. The ten largest make up 1% to 1.5% of the sample. CD8 naive samples were obtained by positive selection for CCR7 among CD45RO-negative cells, yielding a CD45RA+CCR7+ population from which TemRA cells were excluded. Sequencing was done on a sample of naive CD8+ T cells sorted from blood. This specimen's cell subset or site label, interpreted: CD45RA+CCR7+. These receptors originate from a man aged 18 to 30 in good health.

The CDR3 nucleotides read TGTGCCAGCAGCGTAAACACAGATACGCAGTATTTT. This encodes CASSVNTDTQYF. This chain uses TRBV9 with TRBJ2-3; D unresolved. Germline CDR1 is SGDLS and CDR2 is YYNGEE. V lost 1 base, J lost 2 bases, and 2 bases lay in between. There are 12 residues in the CDR3.

The rearrangement joins TRBV6-1 to TRBJ2-7, with 9 nucleotides matching TRBD1. The CDR3 extends over 12 amino acids. CDR1 is MNHNS and CDR2 is SASEGT in the germline V gene. CDR3 protein: CAAGTGTYEQYF. The CDR3 DNA is TGTGCTGCCGGGACAGGGACCTACGAGCAGTACTTC.

The chain is built from TRBV19 and TRBJ1-3; D perhaps matches TRBD1 (5 bases). Per germline, CDR1 LNHDA and CDR2 SQIVND (reference sequence). The CDR3 has 14 amino acids. V was cut by 5 bases and J by 8 bases, with 16 bases left in between. CDR3: CASSSGRDDDTIYF. The CDR3 DNA is TGTGCCAGTAGTTCGGGCAGGGACGACGACACCATATATTTT. The entire variable domain, with the rest obtained from reference TRBV19 and TRBJ1-3, is as follows: DGGITQSPKYLFRKEGQNVTLSCEQNLNHDAMYWYRQDPGQGLRLIYYSQIVNDFQKGDIAEGYSVSREKKESFPLTVTSAQKNPTAFYLCASSSGRDDDTIYFGEGSWLTVV.

The V call is TRBV4-1, the J call TRBJ1-1; 7 bases agree with TRBD1. Unmatched junction bases numbered 8, after V lost 6 bases and J lost 7 bases. Germline CDR1 reads MGHRA; CDR2 reads YSYEKL. This CDR3 region has 13 residues. CDR3 sequence: CASSQPGGDEAFF. CDR3 nucleotides: TGCGCCAGCAGTCAACCAGGGGGGGATGAAGCTTTCTTT.

Remarks on this clone: Other DNA sequences within the sample encode an identical CDR3. The chain couples TRBV11-2 to TRBJ2-3, with TRBD2 matching 8 bases. CDR3 length equals 14 residues. J was trimmed by 4 bases and V by 1 base; bases with no gene match: 1. CDR1 and CDR2 from the germline V gene are SGHAT and FQNNGV. CDR3 sequence (DNA): TGTGCCAGCAGCTTAGCGGGAGGGTCAGATACGCAGTATTTT. This sequence encodes CASSLAGGSDTQYF.

CDR3 nucleotide sequence: TGTGCCAGCAGGATCACAGGGTTCTATGGCTACACCTTC. This codes for CASRITGFYGYTF. This chain links TRBV28 with TRBJ1-2; D possibly corresponds to TRBD1 (6 bases). V shed 6 bases and J shed 4 bases, with 12 bases lying between them. Germline CDR1 and CDR2: MDHEN and SYDVKM. The CDR3 is made up of 13 amino acids.

This clone was counted between two and nine times. The same CDR3 arises from other DNA sequences in this sample as well. The rearrangement joins TRBV4-1 to TRBJ1-4; D is unclear. Germline loops: CDR1 MGHRA, CDR2 YSYEKL. This CDR3 spans 12 amino acids. The V end was cut by 0 bases, the J end by 6 bases, with 2 bases between. In DNA, the CDR3 is TGCGCCAGCAGCCAAGATTATGAAAAACTGTTTTTT. This encodes CASSQDYEKLFF.

This clone was seen a single time. The chain uses TRBV5-4 and TRBJ1-1, with TRBD1 matching 7 bases. Germline V gives CDR1 SGHNT, CDR2 YYREEE (reference sequence). The CDR3 runs 15 residues. V lost 4 bases and J lost 1; bases outside the gene matches: 7. CDR3 in amino acids: CASSQPQGGNTEAFF. The CDR3 DNA reads TGTGCCAGCAGCCAACCGCAGGGGGGGAACACTGAAGCTTTCTTT.

CDR3 DNA: TGTGCCAGCAGCTTAACGTCTCGAGAGCAGTTCTTC. This translates into CASSLTSREQFF. The V and J genes are TRBV7-9 and TRBJ2-1; D ambiguous. Trimming took 2 bases from V and 10 from J, leaving 9 bases between them. CDR3 length: 12 amino acids. Germline V gene lookup returns CDR1 SEHNR and CDR2 FQNEAQ (reference sequence).

The chain has TRBV6-5 and TRBJ2-5, with TRBD1 identical over 9 bases. Germline V gene sequence: CDR1 MNHEY, CDR2 SVGAGI. This CDR3 has 15 amino acids. With V trimmed by 5 bases and J by 4 bases, 8 bases remained unmatched. As DNA, the CDR3 is TGTGCCAGCAGTGGACAGACAGGGGGTGTAGAGACCCAGTACTTC. This translates into CASSGQTGGVETQYF.